This TCR beta chain was captured in a study of beta chain features in type 1 diabetes. General study findings and limits: In every one of the four CD4+ subsets, TCRB CDR3s were moderately but significantly shorter in Type 1 diabetes patients. In the patient group, naive, central memory and Treg TCRB repertoires seemed more alike than in the healthy donor group. Researchers could not determine here whether HLA type influences TCRB rearrangement. There were fewer insertions and more deletions at the VDJ junctions of type 1 diabetes patients.

Expressed TCRB transcripts were sequenced because the isolated RNA had all been reverse transcribed beforehand. The table came from immunoSEQ multiplex PCR; TCRdb's copy has only in-frame clones and leaves some out. The table shows 500,000 to 850,000 clones, with around 15% occurring only once. The authors took one heparinised blood draw, averaging around 120 mL, from each donor. This clone was observed a handful of times. What it binds is unknown. This CDR3 has 14 amino acids. The genes are TRBV21-1 and TRBJ1-1. TRBV21-1 is a known pseudogene. The sequencing sample was made of naive CD4+ T cells from blood. The origin of this receptor is a young man with type 1 diabetes. CDR3 nucleotides: TGTGCCAGCAGCAAAGCGGAGCACCGCACTGAAGCTTTCTTT. It yields the protein CASSKAEHRTEAFF.